This note documents a single TCR beta chain sequence. The antigen remains undetermined. The hyperthyroidism patients, aged 18 to 65, had been newly diagnosed, with under 2 months' duration. What supplied the PBMCs was about 10 ml of fresh peripheral blood. This entry comes from a study of Graves' ophthalmopathy and Graves' hyperthyroidism. Findings and limits, study-wide: With a specificity of around 76% and a sensitivity of over 65%, the model predicted ophthalmopathy progression. Most expanded clonotypes in thyroid above 0.001 frequency also showed up in blood.

V was pared by 5 bases and J by 4 bases, with 30 bases between. CDR1 SGHAT and CDR2 FQNNGV come from the germline V gene. There are 19 residues in the CDR3. The authors amplified TCR beta CDR3 regions from RNA transcripts. A first-round RT-PCR used HTBI primers, followed by a second-round multiplex PCR. Each CDR3 protein is one row after TCRdb ran MiXCR on the multiplex PCR reads. Counted here are 300,000 to 450,000 distinct CDR3 sequences, about a sixth occurring once; the ten biggest clones make up about 2.4%. This TCR derives from an adult woman with stable Graves' hyperthyroidism. This chain uses TRBV11-2 with TRBJ2-7; TRBD1 is a possible D gene (8 bases). The sample was peripheral blood. CDR3 protein: CASSGAPGQVPGGGYEQYF. In DNA form, the CDR3 reads TGTGCCAGCAGCGGAGCCCCGGGACAGGTTCCGGGGGGCGGGTACGAGCAGTACTTC.